This T cell receptor beta chain was identified in a study of response to subunit inactivated influenza vaccine. This clonotype was observed a handful of times. Its antigen remains unknown. Notes on the study in general: Authors suggested seasonal influenza vaccinations each recruit few new T cells.

TCRdb reprocessed the RT-PCR reads via MiXCR and lists one record per CDR3 protein. The profile covers about 620,000 distinct CDR3 sequences, with 10% to 15% appearing a single time and approximately 10% taken by the ten largest. The specimen comprised PBMCs from blood, sampled on the day of vaccination. The receptor was derived from a man aged 50-60 years who received an inactivated influenza vaccine.

The CDR3 loop is CASSLWGAQGLDSPLHF. CDR3 DNA: TGTGCCAGCAGTTTATGGGGAGCTCAGGGGTTGGATTCACCCCTCCACTTT. The chain is built from TRBV28 and TRBJ1-6; tentatively, D is TRBD1 (6 bases). CDR3 length: 17 amino acids. CDR1 MDHEN and CDR2 SYDVKM come from the germline V gene. V was cut by 0 bases and J by 8 bases, with 17 bases left in between.